This T cell receptor (beta chain) was recovered during a study of blood T cells in healthy people across ages. Overall study results and limits: PBMC samples, being unsorted, prevented any conclusive comparison of naive and antigen-experienced cells.

V was clipped by 5 bases and J by 6 bases; unmatched bases: 6. The CDR3 has 14 residues. Germline CDR1 reads SEHNR; CDR2 reads FQNEAQ (reference sequence). The study drew donors from healthy Caucasian individuals in Russia aged roughly 6 to 100. Total RNA extracted from each sample amounted to at least 5.5 micrograms. Together with a sample-barcoded 5' primer, a J-beta primer mix was included in a second PCR lasting about 6 to 11 cycles. MiXCR was run by TCRdb on the 5' RACE reads, yielding one entry per CDR3 protein. The sample contains 790,000 or so distinct CDR3 sequences, more than 55% of which appear only once. With regard to this clonotype: Its antigen is unknown.

This receptor was taken from a man in his forties in good health. Sequencing was carried out using blood. This chain joins TRBV7-9 and TRBJ1-4; 7 bases line up with TRBD1. The CDR3 reads CASSDIRGDEKLFF. CDR3 sequence (DNA): TGTGCCAGCAGCGATATCAGGGGGGATGAAAAACTGTTTTTT.